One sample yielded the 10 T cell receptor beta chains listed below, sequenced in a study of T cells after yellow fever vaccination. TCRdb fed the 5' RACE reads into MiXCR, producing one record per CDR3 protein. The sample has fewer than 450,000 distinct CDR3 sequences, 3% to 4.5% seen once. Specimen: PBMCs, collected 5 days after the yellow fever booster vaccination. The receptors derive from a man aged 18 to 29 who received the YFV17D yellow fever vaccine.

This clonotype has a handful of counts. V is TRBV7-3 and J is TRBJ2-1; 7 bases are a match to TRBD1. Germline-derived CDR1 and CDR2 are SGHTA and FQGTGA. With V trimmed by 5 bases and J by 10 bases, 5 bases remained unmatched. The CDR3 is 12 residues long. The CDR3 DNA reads TGTGCCAGCAGCATCACAGGGGTGGAGCAGTTCTTC. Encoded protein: CASSITGVEQFF. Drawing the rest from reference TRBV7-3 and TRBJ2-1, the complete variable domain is GAGVSQTPSNKVTEKGKYVELRCDPISGHTALYWYRQSLGQGPEFLIYFQGTGAADDSGLPNDRFFAVRPEGSVSTLKIQRTERGDSAVYLCASSITGVEQFFGPGTRLTVL.

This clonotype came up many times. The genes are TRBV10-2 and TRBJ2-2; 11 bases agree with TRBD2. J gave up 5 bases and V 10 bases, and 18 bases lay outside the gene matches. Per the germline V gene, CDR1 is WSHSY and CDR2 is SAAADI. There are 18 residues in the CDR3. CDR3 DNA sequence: TGCGCCACCTGGGGGCTAGCGGGGGGCAGGAGTGAGACCGGGGAGCTGTTTTTT. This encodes CATWGLAGGRSETGELFF.

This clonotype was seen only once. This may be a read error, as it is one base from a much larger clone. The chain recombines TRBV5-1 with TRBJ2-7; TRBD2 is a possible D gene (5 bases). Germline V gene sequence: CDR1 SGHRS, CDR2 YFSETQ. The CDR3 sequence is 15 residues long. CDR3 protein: CASSSGGTRSYEQHF. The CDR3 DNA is TGCGCCAGCAGCAGTGGAGGCACCCGCTCCTACGAGCAGCACTTC.

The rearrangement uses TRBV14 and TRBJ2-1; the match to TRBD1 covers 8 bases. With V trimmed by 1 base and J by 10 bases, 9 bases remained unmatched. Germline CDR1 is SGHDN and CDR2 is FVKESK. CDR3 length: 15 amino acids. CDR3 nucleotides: TGTGCCAGCAGCCAAGCCCAGGGGGCTGGCGTGGAGCAGTTCTTC. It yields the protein CASSQAQGAGVEQFF.

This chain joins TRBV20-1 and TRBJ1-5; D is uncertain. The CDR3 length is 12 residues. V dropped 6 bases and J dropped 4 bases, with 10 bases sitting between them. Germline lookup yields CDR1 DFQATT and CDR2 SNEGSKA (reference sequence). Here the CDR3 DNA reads TGCAGTGCCGGATACAGAAATCAGCCCCAGCATTTT. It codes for CSAGYRNQPQHF.

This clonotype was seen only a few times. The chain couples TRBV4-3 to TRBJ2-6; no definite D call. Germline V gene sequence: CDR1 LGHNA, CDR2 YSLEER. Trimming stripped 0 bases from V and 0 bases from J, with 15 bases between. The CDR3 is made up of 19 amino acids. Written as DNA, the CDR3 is TGCGCCAGCAGCCAAGAGGTGACCGCGGCCTTCTCTGGGGCCAACGTCCTGACTTTC. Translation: CASSQEVTAAFSGANVLTF.

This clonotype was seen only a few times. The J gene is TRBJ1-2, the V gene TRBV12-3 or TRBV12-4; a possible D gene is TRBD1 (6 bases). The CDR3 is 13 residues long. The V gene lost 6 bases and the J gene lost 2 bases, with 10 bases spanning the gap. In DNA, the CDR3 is TGTGCCAGCAGGTCAACAGGGAACTATGGCTACACCTTC. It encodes CASRSTGNYGYTF.

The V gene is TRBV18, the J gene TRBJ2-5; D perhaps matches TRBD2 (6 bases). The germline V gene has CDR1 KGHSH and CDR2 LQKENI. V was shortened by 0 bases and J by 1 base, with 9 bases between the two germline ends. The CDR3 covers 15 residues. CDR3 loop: CASSPPRGSQETQYF. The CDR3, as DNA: TGTGCCAGCTCACCACCCCGGGGGTCCCAAGAGACCCAGTACTTC.

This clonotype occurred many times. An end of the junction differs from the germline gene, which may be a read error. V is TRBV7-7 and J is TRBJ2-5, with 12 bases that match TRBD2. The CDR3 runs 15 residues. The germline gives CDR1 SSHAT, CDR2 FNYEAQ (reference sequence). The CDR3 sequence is CASSSSGGAQETQYF. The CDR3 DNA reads TGTGCTAGCAGCTCTAGCGGGGGGGCCCAAGAGACCCAGTACTTC.

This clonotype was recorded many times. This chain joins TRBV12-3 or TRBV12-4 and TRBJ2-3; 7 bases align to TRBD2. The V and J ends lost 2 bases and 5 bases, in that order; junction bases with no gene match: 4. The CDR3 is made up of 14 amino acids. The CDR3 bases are TGTGCCAGCAGTTTACGGCGGGGGATAGATACGCAGTATTTT. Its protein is CASSLRRGIDTQYF.